In its sample, the clone carrying this T cell receptor (beta chain) was seen a few times. Its antigen is currently unknown. The data are from a study of cytotoxic CD8 clonotypes in ibrutinib-treated CLL. Turning to the study itself: The cohort had about a dozen relapsed/refractory and around 14 treatment-naive patients, 17 to 18 IGHV unmutated. Findings and limits, study-wide: Sustained-remission patients were sampled at different times than progressing patients were. Baseline clonality was higher than in age-matched healthy donors and moved in step with circulating CD8+ T-cell counts.

The CDR3 consists of 12 residues. The germline gives CDR1 SGHVS, CDR2 FQNEAQ. Trimming removed 1 base at V and 7 bases at J, with 7 bases between. Target depth was 1 in 200,000 to 1 in 1 million T cells, about 10x per clonotype. The repertoire was sequenced with immunoSEQ multiplex PCR; TCRdb's copy has only in-frame clones and lacks some. The repertoire consists of about 160,000 clones, with under 85% occurring once and the leading ten covering under 5.5%. The chain has TRBV7-8 and TRBJ1-1; D not resolved. The receptor's source is a human donor with chronic lymphocytic leukemia. The source material was PBMCs, sampled after 24 months of ibrutinib treatment. CDR3 sequence: CASSLGDIEAFF. CDR3 coding DNA: TGTGCCAGCAGCTTAGGTGACATTGAAGCTTTCTTT.